Listed here are 32 T cell receptor beta chains from one sample, sequenced in a study of PD-1 blockade in mismatch repair-deficient tumors. Sequencing used immunoSEQ multiplex PCR; TCRdb keeps in-frame clones, though not all of them. The data hold tens of thousands of clones, with 70% to 80% observed a single time. This specimen consisted of peripheral blood, obtained 4 weeks after starting pembrolizumab. These receptors were taken from an adult with mismatch repair-deficient cancer.

About this clone: Other DNA variants within this sample encode the same CDR3. This rearrangement joins TRBV2 to TRBJ2-4; 7 bases fit TRBD1. The trim removed 3 bases at V and 6 bases at J, leaving 11 bases unmatched. The germline gives CDR1 SNHLY, CDR2 FYNNEI. The CDR3 is 16 amino acids. The chain's CDR3 is CASSEGTGPGGNIQYF. For the CDR3, the DNA is TGTGCCAGCAGTGAGGGGACGGGACCAGGGGGAAACATTCAGTACTTC.

V usage is TRBV5-1 and J usage is TRBJ2-2, with a tentative D call TRBD2 (7 bases). Germline assignment: CDR1 SGHRS and CDR2 YFSETQ. The CDR3 sequence is 14 residues long. V was shortened by 4 bases and J by 5 bases, with 12 bases between the two germline ends. CDR3 bases: TGCGCCAGCAGCGCGGGGGCGGGGACCGGGGAGCTGTTTTTT. Amino acids: CASSAGAGTGELFF.

The sample holds many counts of this clone. The chain couples TRBV28 to TRBJ1-5; the match to TRBD1 covers 9 bases. CDR1 and CDR2 (germline): MDHEN, SYDVKM. Trimming at V came to 1 base and at J to 1 base, leaving 2 bases not matched to a gene. The CDR3 covers 16 residues. The CDR3: CASSLLGTGSNQPQHF. The CDR3 nucleotides read TGTGCCAGCAGTTTATTAGGGACAGGGAGCAATCAGCCCCAGCATTTT.

The V and J genes are TRBV11-1 and TRBJ2-5; 13 positions match TRBD2. There are 16 residues in the CDR3. J was trimmed by 5 bases and V by 6 bases; bases with no gene match: 9. CDR1 SGHAT and CDR2 FQDESV come from the germline V gene (reference sequence). DNA of the CDR3: TGTGCCAGCAGTCAAACCGGGACTAGCGGGACTGAGACCCAGTACTTC. Translating gives CASSQTGTSGTETQYF.

V and J are TRBV29-1 and TRBJ2-7; 8 bases match TRBD1. Germline values: CDR1 SQVTM, CDR2 ANQGSEA. The CDR3 is 13 residues long. The V and J ends lost 0 bases and 5 bases, in that order; junction bases with no gene match: 3. The CDR3 loop reads CSVEEWTGNEQYF. In nucleotides, the CDR3 is TGCAGCGTTGAAGAATGGACAGGGAACGAGCAGTACTTC.

The V and J genes are TRBV7-9 and TRBJ2-7; possibly TRBD1 for D (6 bases). V was shortened by 5 bases and J by 2 bases, with 19 bases between the two germline ends. CDR1 and CDR2 from the germline V gene are SEHNR and FQNEAQ (reference sequence). This CDR3 region has 16 residues. The chain's CDR3 is CASSIARDTSPYEQYF. CDR3 bases: TGTGCCAGCAGCATCGCCCGGGACACCTCACCCTACGAGCAGTACTTC.

The V and J genes are TRBV5-1 and TRBJ2-3, with D possibly being TRBD1 (5 bases). This CDR3 spans 14 amino acids. Germline-derived CDR1 and CDR2 are SGHRS and YFSETQ. V shed 4 bases and J shed 2 bases, with 11 bases lying between them. This CDR3 reads CASSPPDITDTQYF. CDR3 nucleotide sequence: TGCGCCAGCAGCCCCCCGGACATCACAGATACGCAGTATTTT.

CDR3 in DNA: TGTGCCAGCAGCTTAGTAGGGTCAGAGACCCAGTACTTC. Encoded protein: CASSLVGSETQYF. The rearrangement joins TRBV7-9 to TRBJ2-5, with unresolved D. The CDR3 is 13 amino acids. Germline assignment: CDR1 SEHNR and CDR2 FQNEAQ (reference sequence). V lost 1 base and J 4 bases, leaving 7 bases between the germline ends.

The rearrangement joins TRBV27 to TRBJ2-3; D gene ambiguous. The germline V and J ends were trimmed by 5 bases and 4 bases, with 16 bases remaining between them. Germline assignment: CDR1 MNHEY and CDR2 SMNVEV (reference sequence). CDR3 length: 15 amino acids. The DNA of the CDR3 is TGTGCCAGCAGTCCGTATCTTAGTAGTTCAGATACGCAGTATTTT. It encodes CASSPYLSSSDTQYF.

The rearrangement joins TRBV11-2 to TRBJ2-3, with TRBD2 matching 10 bases. Germline trimming cut 3 bases from V and 2 bases from J; bases unmatched to any gene: 11. The CDR3 totals 18 residues. Germline CDR1 reads SGHAT; CDR2 reads FQNNGV. The CDR3 loop is CASSFELAGVGPTDTQYF. The CDR3, as DNA: TGTGCCAGCAGCTTCGAGCTAGCGGGAGTAGGCCCCACAGATACGCAGTATTTT.

This clone is labeled as medium-sized. The chain links TRBV30 to TRBJ2-7; TRBD1 matches at 7 bases. Germline loops: CDR1 GTSNPN, CDR2 SVGIG (reference sequence). After removal of 7 bases from V and 1 base from J, the junction contained 4 bases not matched to a gene. The CDR3 is 12 residues long. CDR3 bases: TGTGCCTCCACAGGGGTGTCCTACGAGCAGTACTTC. Protein: CASTGVSYEQYF.

This clone was recorded at least ten times. The rearrangement uses TRBV11-3 and TRBJ1-1, with D tentatively TRBD1 (5 bases). CDR3 length: 13 residues. Trimming took off 2 bases at V and 2 bases at J, with 6 bases between the two ends. Germline CDR1 reads SGHNT; CDR2 reads YENEEA. CDR3 region: CASSLQGNTEAFF. The DNA of the CDR3 is TGTGCCAGCAGCTTACAGGGAAACACTGAAGCTTTCTTT.

The CDR3 bases are TGTGCCAGCAGCACGGGGACTAGCGGGAACACCGGGGAGCTGTTTTTT. The encoded protein is CASSTGTSGNTGELFF. The chain couples TRBV11-2 to TRBJ2-2; the match to TRBD2 covers 11 bases. Germline-derived CDR1 and CDR2 are SGHAT and FQNNGV. The CDR3 runs 16 residues. After removal of 5 bases from V and 1 base from J, the junction contained 3 bases not matched to a gene.

CDR3 protein: CASSQRGTSGANEQFF. The CDR3 DNA follows: TGTGCCAGCAGCCAGAGGGGGACTAGCGGGGCTAATGAGCAGTTCTTC. The chain is built from TRBV11-2 and TRBJ2-1, with 13 bases matching TRBD2. The ends lost 5 bases at V and 7 bases at J; junction bases unmatched: 8. The CDR3 runs to 16 residues. The V gene's germline CDR1 is SGHAT and CDR2 FQNNGV.

There are a few counts of this clone. This chain joins TRBV6-1 and TRBJ2-3, with TRBD2 matching 7 bases. V was clipped by 0 bases and J by 4 bases; unmatched bases: 1. The CDR3 covers 14 residues. Germline V gene sequence: CDR1 MNHNS, CDR2 SASEGT. The CDR3 protein is CASSEAAGADTQYF. The CDR3 coding sequence is TGTGCCAGCAGTGAAGCGGCGGGAGCAGATACGCAGTATTTT.

About this clone: The same CDR3 can be traced to other DNA sequences in this sample. V gene TRBV5-1 combines with J gene TRBJ1-1; D gene uncertain. CDR3 length equals 13 residues. Trimming stripped 0 bases from V and 1 base from J, with 4 bases between. Germline V lookup: CDR1 SGHRS, CDR2 YFSETQ. CDR3 DNA: TGCGCCAGCAGCTTGGGAGGGAACACTGAAGCTTTCTTT. The encoded protein is CASSLGGNTEAFF.

This clone was seen only a few times. The chain links TRBV6-1 to TRBJ2-6; 7 bases are shared with TRBD1. This CDR3 has 15 residues. Germline V gene lookup returns CDR1 MNHNS and CDR2 SASEGT. V lost 3 bases and J lost 4; bases outside the gene matches: 3. Here the CDR3 reads CASSDSRGGANVLTF. In DNA form, the CDR3 reads TGTGCCAGCAGTGACTCCAGGGGGGGGGCCAACGTCCTGACTTTC.

The chain employs TRBV30 and TRBJ2-1; D ambiguous. Germline V gene lookup returns CDR1 GTSNPN and CDR2 SVGIG (reference sequence). Trimming shortened V by 0 bases and J by 9 bases, and 9 bases separated the two germline ends. CDR3 length equals 12 residues. The CDR3 here is CAWSVRLREQFF. CDR3 nucleotide sequence: TGTGCCTGGAGTGTACGCTTGCGTGAGCAGTTCTTC.

This clone is termed medium-sized. This chain links TRBV10-1 with TRBJ2-1, with D maybe TRBD1 (5 bases). Trimming left V 3 bases short and J 8 bases short, with 14 bases between. This CDR3 spans 14 amino acids. The V gene's germline CDR1 is WNHNN and CDR2 SYGVQD (reference sequence). The CDR3 loop reads CASSESGNGDEQFF. In DNA form, the CDR3 reads TGCGCCAGCAGTGAATCAGGGAATGGCGATGAGCAGTTCTTC.

The chain recombines TRBV19 with TRBJ2-2, with D perhaps matching TRBD1 (5 bases). Germline V lookup: CDR1 LNHDA, CDR2 SQIVND (reference sequence). V was pared by 5 bases and J by 5 bases, with 12 bases between. CDR3 length: 14 residues. The CDR3 DNA reads as TGTGCCAGTAGTTGGGATACAGGTACCGGGGAGCTGTTTTTT. This sequence encodes CASSWDTGTGELFF.

The rearrangement uses TRBV5-1 and TRBJ1-1; no reliable D call. The CDR3 is made up of 14 amino acids. The V and J ends lost 5 bases and 4 bases respectively, with 15 bases between them. The germline V gene encodes CDR1 SGHRS and CDR2 YFSETQ. CDR3 in amino acids: CASRPGPLSTEAFF. The CDR3 region has the DNA TGCGCCAGCAGGCCCGGGCCGCTGAGCACTGAAGCTTTCTTT. The whole variable domain, filled in from reference TRBV5-1 and TRBJ1-1, reads KAGVTQTPRYLIKTRGQQVTLSCSPISGHRSVSWYQQTPGQGLQFLFEYFSETQRNKGNFPGRFSGRQFSNSRSEMNVSTLELGDSALYLCASRPGPLSTEAFFGQGTRLTVV.

The gene calls are TRBV5-5 and TRBJ2-6; tentatively, D is TRBD1 or TRBD2 (5 bases each). Per the germline V gene, CDR1 is SGHKS and CDR2 is YYEKEE (reference sequence). This CDR3 has 18 amino acids. V dropped 4 bases and J dropped 2 bases, with 19 bases sitting between them. CDR3 in amino acids: CASSPYPRAGTGANVLTF. In DNA form, the CDR3 reads TGTGCCAGCAGCCCTTACCCGAGGGCAGGGACTGGGGCCAACGTCCTGACTTTC. The full variable domain, completed using reference TRBV5-5 and TRBJ2-6, is DAGVTQSPTHLIKTRGQQVTLRCSPISGHKSVSWYQQVLGQGPQFIFQYYEKEERGRGNFPDRFSARQFPNYSSELNVNALLLGDSALYLCASSPYPRAGTGANVLTFGAGSRLTVL.

This chain links TRBV7-2 with TRBJ2-1, with 9 bases aligning to TRBD2. V was clipped by 5 bases and J by 9 bases; unmatched bases: 5. In germline, CDR1 is SGHTA, CDR2 FQGNSA. This CDR3 is 13 amino acids long. Here the CDR3 reads CASSIGLAREQFF. The CDR3 DNA sequence: TGTGCCAGCAGCATCGGACTAGCGCGTGAGCAGTTCTTC.

The chain is built from TRBV5-1 and TRBJ2-5; the D gene could be TRBD1 or TRBD2 (6 bases each). CDR1 SGHRS and CDR2 YFSETQ come from the germline V gene. Trimming took 0 bases from V and 5 from J, leaving 11 bases between them. The CDR3 length is 14 residues. CDR3 in amino acids: CASSLAGARETQYF. The CDR3 nucleotides are TGCGCCAGCAGCTTGGCGGGGGCGAGGGAGACCCAGTACTTC. The full variable domain, with the rest looked up from reference TRBV5-1 and TRBJ2-5, is KAGVTQTPRYLIKTRGQQVTLSCSPISGHRSVSWYQQTPGQGLQFLFEYFSETQRNKGNFPGRFSGRQFSNSRSEMNVSTLELGDSALYLCASSLAGARETQYFGPGTRLLVL.

The chain employs TRBV7-9 and TRBJ1-1, with TRBD1 matching 9 bases. Germline values: CDR1 SEHNR, CDR2 FQNEAQ (reference sequence). V dropped 4 bases and J dropped 5; count of bases not matched to a gene: 5. The CDR3 extends over 14 amino acids. The CDR3 DNA follows: TGTGCCAGCAGCTCACCGGACAGGGGAACTGAAGCTTTCTTT. As protein: CASSSPDRGTEAFF.

This clone was observed once. The chain combines TRBV5-6 with TRBJ2-2; D remains ambiguous. Per the germline V gene, CDR1 is SGHDT and CDR2 is YYEEEE. CDR3 length: 13 residues. The V end lost 1 base, the J end lost 6 bases, and 7 bases lay between the germline ends. The CDR3 reads CASSLLSAGELFF. CDR3 sequence (DNA): TGTGCCAGCAGCTTGCTTTCAGCCGGGGAGCTGTTTTTT.

In DNA form, the CDR3 reads TGCAGCGTTGATAGTATTGGGGACGCCGGGGACAATGAGCAGTTCTTC. Amino acids: CSVDSIGDAGDNEQFF. The chain employs TRBV29-1 and TRBJ2-1; D possibly matches TRBD1 or TRBD2 (5 bases each). Trimming took off 3 bases at V and 5 bases at J, with 20 bases between the two ends. The CDR3 consists of 16 residues. Looked up from germline, CDR1 is SQVTM and CDR2 is ANQGSEA.

V is TRBV19 and J is TRBJ2-1; the match to TRBD2 covers 10 bases. The CDR3 is made up of 14 amino acids. The germline CDR1 and CDR2 sequences are LNHDA and SQIVND (reference sequence). Trimming at V came to 6 bases and at J to 6 bases, leaving 5 bases not matched to a gene. CDR3: CASRSSGSFNEQFF. CDR3 coding DNA: TGTGCCAGTAGGTCTAGCGGGAGCTTCAATGAGCAGTTCTTC.

The chain joins TRBV14 to TRBJ1-2; D possibly corresponds to TRBD1 (5 bases). Germline CDR1 reads SGHDN; CDR2 reads FVKESK. Trimming removed 0 bases at V and 2 bases at J, with 13 bases between. The CDR3 runs to 16 residues. Here the CDR3 DNA reads TGTGCCAGCAGCCAAGAAAGGCCCGGGGACAACTATGGCTACACCTTC. Encoded protein: CASSQERPGDNYGYTF.

The chain recombines TRBV19 with TRBJ1-1, with D uncertain. V gave up 1 base and J gave up 11 bases, with 14 bases separating them. From germline, CDR1 is LNHDA and CDR2 SQIVND (reference sequence). This CDR3 contains 13 residues. The CDR3 reads CASSIGQAPRAFF. The CDR3 coding sequence is TGTGCCAGTAGTATAGGGCAGGCCCCAAGGGCTTTCTTT.

The CDR3 DNA reads TGTGCCAGTAAGTCGGGGGTAAATCGATTGAACACTGAAGCTTTCTTT. Amino acids: CASKSGVNRLNTEAFF. The chain joins TRBV19 to TRBJ1-1, with D maybe TRBD1 (5 bases). Per the germline V gene, CDR1 is LNHDA and CDR2 is SQIVND (reference sequence). V gave up 7 bases and J gave up 0 bases, with 18 bases separating them. This CDR3 spans 16 amino acids.

The chain combines TRBV5-8 with TRBJ2-1; tentatively, D is TRBD1 (5 bases). The CDR3 covers 14 residues. V lost 0 bases, J lost 5 bases, and 9 bases lay in between. Germline V gives CDR1 SGHTS, CDR2 YDEGEE. CDR3 sequence (DNA): TGTGCCAGCAGCTTGGATTTAGGGGACAATGAGCAGTTCTTC. Protein: CASSLDLGDNEQFF.